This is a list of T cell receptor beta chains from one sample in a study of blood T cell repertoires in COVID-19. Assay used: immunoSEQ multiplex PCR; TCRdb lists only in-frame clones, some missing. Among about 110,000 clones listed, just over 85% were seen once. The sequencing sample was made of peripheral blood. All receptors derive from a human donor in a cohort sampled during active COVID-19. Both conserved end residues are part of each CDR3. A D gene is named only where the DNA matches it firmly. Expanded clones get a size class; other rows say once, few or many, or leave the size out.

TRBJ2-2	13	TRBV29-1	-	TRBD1	TGCAGCGTCCTCAAAACAGGGGCCGGGGAGCTGTTTTTT	CSVLKTGAGELFF
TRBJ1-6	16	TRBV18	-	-	TGTGCCAGCTCAGCACAGGCCCTCGGGGATAATTCACCCCTCCACTTT	CASSAQALGDNSPLHF
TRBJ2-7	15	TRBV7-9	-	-	TGTGCCAGCAGCTTAGCGCAGGGTTACTCCTACGAGCAGTACTTC	CASSLAQGYSYEQYF
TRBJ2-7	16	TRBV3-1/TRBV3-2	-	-	TGTGCCAGCAGCCCGCCCCCGGGACAACCGATCTACGAGCAGTACTTC	CASSPPPGQPIYEQYF
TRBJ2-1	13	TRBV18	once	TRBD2	TGTGCCAGCTCTACTAGCGGCTACAATGAGCAGTTCTTC	CASSTSGYNEQFF
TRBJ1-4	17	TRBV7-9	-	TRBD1	TGTGCCAGCAGCCTCGCGGGACAGGGGCCTCTTAATGAAAAACTGTTTTTT	CASSLAGQGPLNEKLFF
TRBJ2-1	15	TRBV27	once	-	TGTGCCAGCAGTTTATCCTGGAGCTCCTACAATGAGCAGTTCTTC	CASSLSWSSYNEQFF
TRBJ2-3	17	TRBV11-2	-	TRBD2	TGTGCCAGCAGCTTAGGACTAGCGGGGGTTATCACAGATACGCAGTATTTT	CASSLGLAGVITDTQYF
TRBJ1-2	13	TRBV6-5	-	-	TGTGCCAGCAGTCCTGCAGGGGCGAACGGCTACACCTTC	CASSPAGANGYTF
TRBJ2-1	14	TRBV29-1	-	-	TGCAGCGTAACCCTAGCGTCCCCTGGCAATGAGCAGTTCTTC	CSVTLASPGNEQFF
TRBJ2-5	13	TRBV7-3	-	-	TGTGCCAGCAGCTTAAGCGGGCAAGAGACCCAGTACTTC	CASSLSGQETQYF
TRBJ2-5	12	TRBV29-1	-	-	TGCAGCGTCACAGTGACCCAAGAGACCCAGTACTTC	CSVTVTQETQYF